Below, 2 T cell receptor beta chains from the same sample are listed, as sequenced in a study of OX40 agonist ivuxolimab in advanced cancers. TCRdb keeps only in-frame clones here, not all; method: immunoSEQ multiplex PCR. Among approximately 70,000 clones listed, roughly 90% were seen once. Sample: CD4+ or CD8+ T cells sorted from blood, taken in a trial of the OX40 agonist ivuxolimab. These receptors all stem from an adult with an advanced solid tumor such as melanoma, head and neck, liver or kidney cancer.

The chain employs TRBV19 and TRBJ1-2; D is uncertain. CDR3 length equals 14 residues. From germline, CDR1 is LNHDA and CDR2 SQIVND (reference sequence). Trimming shortened V by 8 bases and J by 0 bases, and 13 bases separated the two germline ends. In DNA, the CDR3 is TGTGCCAGTCGAAGATCTGTTGCTAACTATGGCTACACCTTC. It yields the protein CASRRSVANYGYTF.

The chain uses TRBV27 and TRBJ2-7; 8 bases agree with TRBD1. The germline CDR1 and CDR2 sequences are MNHEY and SMNVEV (reference sequence). This CDR3 is 14 amino acids long. The V and J ends lost 3 bases and 6 bases, in that order; junction bases with no gene match: 7. The CDR3 sequence: CASSLTGVSSEQYF. The CDR3 DNA is TGTGCCAGCAGTTTGACAGGGGTTAGCTCCGAGCAGTACTTC.